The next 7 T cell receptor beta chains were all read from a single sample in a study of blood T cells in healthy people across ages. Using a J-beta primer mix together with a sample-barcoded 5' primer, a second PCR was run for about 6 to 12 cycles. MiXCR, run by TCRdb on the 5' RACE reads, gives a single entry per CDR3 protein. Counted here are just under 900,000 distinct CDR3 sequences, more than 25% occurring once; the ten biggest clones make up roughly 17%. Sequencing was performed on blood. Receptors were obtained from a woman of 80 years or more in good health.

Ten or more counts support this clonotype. CDR3 sequence reads: CASSARGGFGYTF. The CDR3 nucleotides read TGTGCCAGCAGCGCCAGGGGTGGGTTTGGCTACACCTTC. The chain has TRBV9 and TRBJ1-2; a possible D gene is TRBD1 (6 bases). Germline CDR1 reads SGDLS; CDR2 reads YYNGEE. V was clipped by 3 bases and J by 7 bases, with 13 bases between them. There are 13 residues in the CDR3.

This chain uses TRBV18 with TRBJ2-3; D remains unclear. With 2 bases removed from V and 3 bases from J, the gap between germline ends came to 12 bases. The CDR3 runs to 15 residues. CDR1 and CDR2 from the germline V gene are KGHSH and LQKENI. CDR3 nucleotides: TGTGCCAGCTCACCAAACCACCAAAGGACAGATACGCAGTATTTT. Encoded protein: CASSPNHQRTDTQYF.

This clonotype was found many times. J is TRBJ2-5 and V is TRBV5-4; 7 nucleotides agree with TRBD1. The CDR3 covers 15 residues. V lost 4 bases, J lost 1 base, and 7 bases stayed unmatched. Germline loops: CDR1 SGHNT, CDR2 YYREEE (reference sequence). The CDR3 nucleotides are TGTGCCAGCAGCCACGGGACAGCGACCCAAGAGACCCAGTACTTC. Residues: CASSHGTATQETQYF.

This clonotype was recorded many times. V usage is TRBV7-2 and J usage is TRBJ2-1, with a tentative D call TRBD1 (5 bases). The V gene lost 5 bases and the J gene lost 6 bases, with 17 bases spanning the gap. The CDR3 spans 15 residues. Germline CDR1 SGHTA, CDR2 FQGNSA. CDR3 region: CASSPERLQGNEQFF. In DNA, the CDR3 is TGTGCCAGCAGCCCCGAACGACTTCAGGGCAATGAGCAGTTCTTC.

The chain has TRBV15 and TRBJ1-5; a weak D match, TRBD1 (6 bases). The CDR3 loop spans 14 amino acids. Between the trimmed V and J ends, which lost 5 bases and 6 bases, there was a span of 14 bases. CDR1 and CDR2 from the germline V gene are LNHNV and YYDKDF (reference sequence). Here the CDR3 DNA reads TGTGCCACCAGCCCCCGGACAGTTTTTCAGCCCCAGCATTTT. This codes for CATSPRTVFQPQHF.

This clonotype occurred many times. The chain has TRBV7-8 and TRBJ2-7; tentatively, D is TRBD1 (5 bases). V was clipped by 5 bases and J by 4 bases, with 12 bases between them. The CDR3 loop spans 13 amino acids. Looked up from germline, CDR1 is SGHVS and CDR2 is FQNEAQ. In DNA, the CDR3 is TGTGCCAGCAGCCCGACTCAGGGATACGAGCAGTACTTC. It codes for CASSPTQGYEQYF.

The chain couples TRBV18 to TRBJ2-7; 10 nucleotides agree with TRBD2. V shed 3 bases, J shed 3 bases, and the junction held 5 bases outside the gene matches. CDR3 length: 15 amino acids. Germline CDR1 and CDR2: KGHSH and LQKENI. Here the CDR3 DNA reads TGTGCCAGCTCACCGCTAGCGGGGGCGGGCTACGAGCAGTACTTC. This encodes CASSPLAGAGYEQYF.